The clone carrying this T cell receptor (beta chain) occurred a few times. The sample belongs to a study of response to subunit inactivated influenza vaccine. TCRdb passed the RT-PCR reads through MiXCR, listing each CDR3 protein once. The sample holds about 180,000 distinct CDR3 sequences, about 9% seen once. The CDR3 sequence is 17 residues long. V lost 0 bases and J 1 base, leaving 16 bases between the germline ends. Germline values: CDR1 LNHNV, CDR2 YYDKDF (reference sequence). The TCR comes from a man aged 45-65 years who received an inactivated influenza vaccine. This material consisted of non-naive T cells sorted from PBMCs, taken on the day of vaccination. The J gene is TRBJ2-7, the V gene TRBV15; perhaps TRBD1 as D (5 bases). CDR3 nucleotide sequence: TGTGCCACCAGCAGAGATGGTAGGGGAACAGCTTCCTACGAGCAGTACTTC. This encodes CATSRDGRGTASYEQYF. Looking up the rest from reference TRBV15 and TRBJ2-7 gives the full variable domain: DAMVIQNPRYQVTQFGKPVTLSCSQTLNHNVMYWYQQKSSQAPKLLFHYYDKDFNNEADTPDNFQSRRPNTSFCFLDIRSPGLGDTAMYLCATSRDGRGTASYEQYFGPGTRLTVT.